This T cell receptor (beta chain) originates from a study of cytomegalovirus exposure and HLA in healthy donors. 60 Vbeta and 13 Jbeta primers were used in PCR. Sequencing was performed with immunoSEQ multiplex PCR; in TCRdb, only in-frame clones are kept and a portion is missing. The sample lists 200,000 to 250,000 clones, more than 75% seen once, with 5% to 6.5% in the top ten. The J segment lost 14 bases and the V segment lost 5 bases, leaving 10 bases of the junction unmatched. The CDR3 is 13 residues long. Germline V CDR1 and CDR2: SGHVS, FQNEAQ. Material for sequencing was PBMCs. V gene TRBV7-8 combines with J gene TRBJ2-1; 9 bases are shared with TRBD2. The receptor was isolated from a woman aged 40 to 55 in good health and CMV-seropositive. In DNA form, the CDR3 reads TGTGCCAGCAGCCCAGGACTAGCGTACGAGAAGTTCTTC. Its protein product is CASSPGLAYEKFF.